These 28 T cell receptor beta chains were all obtained from the same sample, sequenced in a study of T cell responses to AZD1222 COVID-19 vaccine. Sequenced by immunoSEQ multiplex PCR; TCRdb stores in-frame clones only, minus some. The sample lists 85,000 to 90,000 clones; over 85% were seen once. Sequencing used peripheral blood, obtained 28 days after the second AZD1222 dose. These receptors were obtained from an adult who received the AZD1222 COVID-19 vaccine.

CDR3 in amino acids: CASSLSPENTEAFF. The CDR3 DNA reads TGTGCCAGCAGTTTATCCCCAGAGAACACTGAAGCTTTCTTT. V gene TRBV27 combines with J gene TRBJ1-1; no clear D gene. Trimming pared 0 bases from V and 1 base from J, leaving 6 bases between. The CDR3 consists of 14 residues. Germline loops: CDR1 MNHEY, CDR2 SMNVEV (reference sequence).

The genes are TRBV9 and TRBJ2-5; 7 bases agree with TRBD1. CDR3 length: 13 residues. Germline-derived CDR1 and CDR2 are SGDLS and YYNGEE. V trimming: 5 bases; J trimming: 0 bases; junction bases outside the gene matches: 1. CDR3 DNA: TGTGCCAGCAGGGGGACAGACCAAGAGACCCAGTACTTC. It specifies CASRGTDQETQYF.

This clone was detected many times. CDR3 coding DNA: TGTGCCAGCAGTCCGAACGACAGGGAATCCACTGAAGCTTTCTTT. Amino acids: CASSPNDRESTEAFF. J is TRBJ1-1 and V is TRBV28; 7 bases are shared with TRBD1. This CDR3 region has 15 residues. The ends lost 5 bases at V and 4 bases at J; junction bases unmatched: 10. Germline CDR1 reads MDHEN; CDR2 reads SYDVKM.

This chain uses TRBV2 with TRBJ2-2; no reliable D call. V lost 5 bases and J 4 bases, leaving 8 bases between the germline ends. This CDR3 comprises 13 residues. The germline V gene encodes CDR1 SNHLY and CDR2 FYNNEI. The CDR3 spells CASSPELTGELFF. CDR3 DNA sequence: TGTGCCAGCAGTCCAGAACTCACCGGGGAGCTGTTTTTT.

The J gene is TRBJ1-2, the V gene TRBV19; no clear D gene. The CDR3 is made up of 12 amino acids. Trimming stripped 3 bases from V and 7 bases from J, with 9 bases between. The germline V gene has CDR1 LNHDA and CDR2 SQIVND (reference sequence). In DNA form, the CDR3 reads TGTGCCAGTAGTATGGCAGGAGCTGGCTACACCTTC. Amino acids: CASSMAGAGYTF.

This clone was observed once. This sequence joins TRBV4-1 and TRBJ2-7; unclear D gene. Germline V lookup: CDR1 MGHRA, CDR2 YSYEKL. V lost 1 base to trimming and J lost 3 bases, with 10 bases between them. This CDR3 is 14 amino acids long. The CDR3 sequence: CASSQAYAFYEQYF. In nucleotides, the CDR3 is TGCGCCAGCAGCCAAGCCTACGCCTTCTACGAGCAGTACTTC.

J is TRBJ2-7 and V is TRBV10-3, with a weak D call TRBD2 (6 bases). V lost 7 bases to trimming and J lost 7 bases, with 17 bases between them. The CDR3 has 13 residues. CDR1 ENHRY and CDR2 SYGVKD come from the germline V gene. Here the CDR3 reads CAITTSPEWEQYF. Written as DNA, the CDR3 is TGTGCCATCACCACTAGCCCGGAATGGGAGCAGTACTTC.

This clone was observed once. The chain has TRBV5-6 and TRBJ1-2; TRBD1 aligns across 8 bases. The CDR3 totals 16 residues. The junction had 9 bases not matched to a gene; V was cut back by 0 bases and J by 5 bases. Germline V CDR1 and CDR2: SGHDT, YYEEEE. Here the CDR3 DNA reads TGTGCCAGCAGCTTGGACCAGGGGGCTCCCATTTATGGCTACACCTTC. It translates to CASSLDQGAPIYGYTF.

V is TRBV9 and J is TRBJ1-5, with TRBD1 matching over 8 bases. The V gene end was trimmed by 3 bases and the J gene end by 5 bases; junction bases not matched to a gene: 4. The CDR3 sequence is 14 residues long. Germline lookup yields CDR1 SGDLS and CDR2 YYNGEE. The CDR3 sequence: CASSGTGIYQPQHF. DNA of the CDR3: TGTGCCAGCAGCGGGACAGGGATTTATCAGCCCCAGCATTTT.

This clone was counted once. The chain uses TRBV5-6 and TRBJ1-2; D gene ambiguous. Germline CDR1 SGHDT, CDR2 YYEEEE. The CDR3 consists of 12 residues. Trimming took 0 bases from V and 7 from J, leaving 7 bases between them. The CDR3 sequence: CASSLASVGYTF. DNA for the CDR3: TGTGCCAGCAGCTTGGCCTCGGTTGGCTACACCTTC.

The genes are TRBV14 and TRBJ1-3; D gene unclear. This CDR3 has 15 amino acids. V was cut by 4 bases and J by 0 bases, with 10 bases left in between. Germline V gene sequence: CDR1 SGHDN, CDR2 FVKESK. CDR3 in amino acids: CASSPTASSGNTIYF. The DNA for the CDR3 is TGTGCCAGCAGCCCCACCGCAAGCTCTGGAAACACCATATATTTT.

This chain joins TRBV5-6 and TRBJ1-6; 10 bases map to TRBD1. CDR3 length: 13 residues. V shed 3 bases, J shed 10 bases, and the junction held 1 base outside the gene matches. CDR1 and CDR2 (germline): SGHDT, YYEEEE. The CDR3 sequence: CASSWDRGSPLHF. CDR3 in DNA: TGTGCCAGCAGCTGGGACAGGGGCTCACCCCTCCACTTT.

The CDR3 DNA follows: TGCGCCAGCAGCCAAGTATTCAGCGGGTTCGCTGAAGCTTTCTTT. Protein: CASSQVFSGFAEAFF. This sequence joins TRBV4-1 and TRBJ1-1; D not resolved. The CDR3 is 15 amino acids. The ends were cut back, 1 base at V and 6 bases at J, with 15 bases in the middle. Per germline, CDR1 MGHRA and CDR2 YSYEKL.

This clone was counted a single time. The chain links TRBV7-8 to TRBJ2-1; TRBD1 matches at 10 bases. Trimming took 5 bases from V and 4 from J; bases not matched to a gene: 11. The CDR3 sequence is 17 residues long. Germline-derived CDR1 and CDR2 are SGHVS and FQNEAQ. CDR3 protein: CASSLQRQGAQYNEQFF. DNA for the CDR3: TGTGCCAGCAGCCTTCAGCGACAGGGGGCCCAATACAATGAGCAGTTCTTC.

This clone appeared a single time. The chain recombines TRBV4-2 with TRBJ1-2; maybe TRBD1 (5 bases). CDR3 length: 17 residues. V lost 0 bases to trimming and J lost 5 bases, with 19 bases between them. In germline, CDR1 is LGHNA, CDR2 YNFKEQ. The CDR3 loop reads CASSQDGAGGVGYGYTF. The CDR3 nucleotides are TGTGCCAGCAGCCAAGATGGGGCGGGGGGTGTAGGGTATGGCTACACCTTC.

This chain connects TRBV2 to TRBJ2-7; TRBD1 agrees at 9 bases. Per germline, CDR1 SNHLY and CDR2 FYNNEI. The CDR3 spans 12 residues. V was pared by 11 bases and J by 6 bases, with 8 bases of the junction left unmatched. CDR3 protein: CAGSQGAGEQYF. The CDR3 DNA follows: TGTGCCGGATCACAGGGGGCTGGCGAGCAGTACTTC.

DNA for the CDR3: TGTGCCAGCAGTTACTCTATTCGGGGCGGGGATGGCTACACCTTC. It translates to CASSYSIRGGDGYTF. This sequence joins TRBV6-5 and TRBJ1-2; perhaps TRBD1 as D (5 bases). This CDR3 region has 15 residues. Germline values: CDR1 MNHEY, CDR2 SVGAGI. The V end was cut by 0 bases, the J end by 6 bases, with 14 bases between.

The chain has TRBV7-3 and TRBJ2-1; the D gene is possibly TRBD2 (5 bases). There are 18 residues in the CDR3. Looked up from germline, CDR1 is SGHTA and CDR2 is FQGTGA. Trimming pared 0 bases from V and 0 bases from J, leaving 15 bases between. CDR3 protein: CASSLTALSTSSYNEQFF. CDR3 DNA: TGTGCCAGCAGCTTAACGGCCCTTTCTACTAGCTCCTACAATGAGCAGTTCTTC.

The rearrangement links TRBV2 to TRBJ2-2, with no clear D. V gave up 2 bases and J gave up 5 bases, with 3 bases separating them. Germline values: CDR1 SNHLY, CDR2 FYNNEI. CDR3 length equals 12 residues. CDR3 sequence reads: CASSEKTGELFF. As DNA, the CDR3 is TGTGCCAGCAGTGAAAAGACCGGGGAGCTGTTTTTT.

This chain uses TRBV6-4 with TRBJ1-1; no reliable D call. The V and J ends lost 5 bases and 0 bases respectively, with 7 bases between them. The V gene's germline CDR1 is MRHNA and CDR2 SNTAGT. This CDR3 is 13 amino acids long. Here the CDR3 DNA reads TGTGCCAGCAGTCAACGGATGAACACTGAAGCTTTCTTT. Translation gives CASSQRMNTEAFF.

J is TRBJ1-6 and V is TRBV2, with 11 bases aligning to TRBD1. The ends lost 10 bases at V and 10 bases at J; junction bases unmatched: 6. This CDR3 is built from 13 residues. Looked up from germline, CDR1 is SNHLY and CDR2 is FYNNEI. In DNA form, the CDR3 reads TGTGCCACCAGGGACAGGGGGTCCTCACCCCTCCACTTT. This translates into CATRDRGSSPLHF.

The chain has TRBV15 and TRBJ2-5; D ambiguous. Germline CDR1 and CDR2: LNHNV and YYDKDF (reference sequence). Trimming took off 0 bases at V and 1 base at J, with 6 bases between the two ends. The CDR3 sequence is 14 residues long. CDR3 sequence reads: CATSRDQAQETQYF. CDR3 nucleotides: TGTGCCACCAGCAGAGATCAGGCCCAAGAGACCCAGTACTTC.

The chain combines TRBV13 with TRBJ2-5, with TRBD1 matching over 11 bases. Germline CDR1 is PRHDT and CDR2 is FYEKMQ (reference sequence). The CDR3 has 16 residues. Germline trimming cut 4 bases from V and 2 bases from J; bases unmatched to any gene: 6. The chain's CDR3 is CASSSRDRGDQETQYF. CDR3 coding DNA: TGTGCCAGCAGCTCCCGGGACAGGGGGGATCAAGAGACCCAGTACTTC.

This chain links TRBV5-4 with TRBJ1-6; the D is unclear. Trimming removed 2 bases at V and 7 bases at J, with 13 bases between. CDR3 length equals 15 residues. Germline CDR1 and CDR2: SGHNT and YYREEE (reference sequence). The CDR3 loop is CASSLNAAGNSPLHF. CDR3 DNA: TGTGCCAGCAGCTTAAACGCGGCAGGAAATTCACCCCTCCACTTT.

This rearrangement joins TRBV5-1 to TRBJ2-7; D is possibly TRBD2 (6 bases). The CDR3 has 14 amino acids. Per the germline V gene, CDR1 is SGHRS and CDR2 is YFSETQ. Trimming left V 1 base short and J 4 bases short, with 12 bases between. The CDR3: CASSLQGGTYEQYF. The CDR3 nucleotides read TGCGCCAGCAGCTTGCAGGGAGGTACATACGAGCAGTACTTC.

The V and J genes are TRBV5-6 and TRBJ2-5, with a tentative D call TRBD1 (5 bases). Germline CDR1 reads SGHDT; CDR2 reads YYEEEE. Trimming took off 4 bases at V and 5 bases at J, with 15 bases between the two ends. This CDR3 is built from 14 residues. The CDR3 spells CASSRDIGVETQYF. CDR3 nucleotides: TGTGCCAGCAGCCGAGACATAGGGGTTGAGACCCAGTACTTC.

The chain employs TRBV28 and TRBJ2-7, with D unresolved. The CDR3 is 14 amino acids. V was pared by 2 bases and J by 7 bases, with 15 bases between. From germline, CDR1 is MDHEN and CDR2 SYDVKM. DNA for the CDR3: TGTGCCAGCAGTTTAAGCCCTATACGAGAAGAGCAGTACTTC. Its translation is CASSLSPIREEQYF.

The chain uses TRBV5-4 and TRBJ1-6, with 7 bases aligning to TRBD1. The CDR3 is 14 amino acids. Germline V gives CDR1 SGHNT, CDR2 YYREEE (reference sequence). Trimming cost V 5 bases and J 7 bases; bases outside gene matches: 6. The CDR3 DNA sequence: TGTGCCAGCAGTATGGGACAGCGGAATTCACCCCTCCACTTT. It is translated as CASSMGQRNSPLHF.